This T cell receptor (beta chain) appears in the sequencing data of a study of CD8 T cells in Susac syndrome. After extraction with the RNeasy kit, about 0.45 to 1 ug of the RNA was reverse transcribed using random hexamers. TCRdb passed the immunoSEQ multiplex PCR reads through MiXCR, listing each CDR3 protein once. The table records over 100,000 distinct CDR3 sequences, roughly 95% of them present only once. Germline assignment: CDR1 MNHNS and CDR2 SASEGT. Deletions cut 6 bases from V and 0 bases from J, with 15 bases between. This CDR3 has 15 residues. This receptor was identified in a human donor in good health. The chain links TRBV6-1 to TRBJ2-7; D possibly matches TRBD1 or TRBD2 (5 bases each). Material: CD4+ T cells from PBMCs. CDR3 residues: CASSPRVGTSYEQYF. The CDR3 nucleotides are TGTGCCAGCAGCCCTCGCGTAGGGACCTCCTACGAGCAGTACTTC.